This T cell receptor beta chain came from a study of cytomegalovirus exposure and HLA in healthy donors. V dropped 4 bases and J dropped 1 base, with 7 bases sitting between them. Germline V gene sequence: CDR1 SQVTM, CDR2 ANQGSEA. CDR3 length: 12 amino acids. Study results and limitations: A later analysis linked a missense variant in DCLRE1C to the trimming of TCR beta V and J genes. The HLA-A and HLA-B alleles of most subjects were reportedly predicted accurately from TCR beta sequences.

For this clone: Its specificity is not known.

The primer mix had 60 Vbeta and 13 Jbeta primers. Original processing methods: In a later analysis, of approximately 81 million unique beta chains, around 9.9 million appeared in at least two donors. The assay was immunoSEQ multiplex PCR, and TCRdb's table has in-frame clones only and misses some. V, J and clone size are taken as reported in that table, and D and trimming were inferred from the DNA itself. The sample yields around 210,000 clones, about 77% seen once. The specimen was PBMCs. The chain employs TRBV29-1 and TRBJ2-5; D uncertain. The sequence derives from a woman in her thirties in good health and CMV-seronegative. CDR3 DNA: TGCAGCGTTGTCACTGCCCAAGAGACCCAGTACTTC. Amino acid sequence: CSVVTAQETQYF. Complete variable domain (other parts from reference TRBV29-1 and TRBJ2-5): SAVISQKPSRDICQRGTSLTIQCQVDSQVTMMFWYRQQPGQSLTLIATANQGSEATYESGFVIDKFPISRPNLTFSTLTVSNMSPEDSSIYLCSVVTAQETQYFGPGTRLLVL.